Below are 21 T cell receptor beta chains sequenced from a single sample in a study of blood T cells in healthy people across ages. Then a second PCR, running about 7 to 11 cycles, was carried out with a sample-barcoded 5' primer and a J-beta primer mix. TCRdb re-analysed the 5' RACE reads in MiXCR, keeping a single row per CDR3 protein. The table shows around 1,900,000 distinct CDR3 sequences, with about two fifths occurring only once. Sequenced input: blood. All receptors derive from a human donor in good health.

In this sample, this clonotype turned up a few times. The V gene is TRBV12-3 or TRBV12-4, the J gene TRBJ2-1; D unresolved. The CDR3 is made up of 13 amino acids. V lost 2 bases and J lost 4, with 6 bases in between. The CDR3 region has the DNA TGTGCCAGCAGTTTAATGCTATACAATGAGCAGTTCTTC. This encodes CASSLMLYNEQFF.

CDR3 protein: CASIRGVLPREQFF. Written as DNA, the CDR3 is TGTGCCAGCATACGGGGGGTCCTTCCTCGAGAGCAGTTCTTC. This chain uses TRBV12-3 or TRBV12-4 with TRBJ2-1; 7 bases are shared with TRBD2. The CDR3 covers 14 residues. With V trimmed by 7 bases and J by 10 bases, 13 bases remained unmatched.

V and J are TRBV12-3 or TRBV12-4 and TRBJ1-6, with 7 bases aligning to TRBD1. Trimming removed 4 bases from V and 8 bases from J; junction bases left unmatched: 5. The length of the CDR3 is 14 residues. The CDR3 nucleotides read TGTGCCAGCAGTTGGAACAGGGGAGATTCACCCCTCCACTTT. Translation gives CASSWNRGDSPLHF.

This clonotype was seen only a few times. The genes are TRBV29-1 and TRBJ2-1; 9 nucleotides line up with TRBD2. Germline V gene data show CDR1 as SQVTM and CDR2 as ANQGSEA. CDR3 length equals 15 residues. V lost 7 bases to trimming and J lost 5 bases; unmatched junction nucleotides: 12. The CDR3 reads CSARLGGGANNEQFF. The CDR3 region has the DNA TGCAGCGCCAGACTAGGCGGGGGGGCCAACAATGAGCAGTTCTTC.

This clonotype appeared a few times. This CDR3 is CASSPYTSSSTDTQYF. The CDR3 coding sequence is TGTGCCAGCAGCCCTTACACTAGCTCTAGCACAGATACGCAGTATTTT. The V gene is TRBV6-6, the J gene TRBJ2-3, with a tentative D call TRBD2 (6 bases). The germline V and J ends were trimmed by 6 bases and 0 bases, with 16 bases remaining between them. The CDR3 spans 16 residues. Germline V gene lookup returns CDR1 MNHNY and CDR2 SVGAGI (reference sequence).

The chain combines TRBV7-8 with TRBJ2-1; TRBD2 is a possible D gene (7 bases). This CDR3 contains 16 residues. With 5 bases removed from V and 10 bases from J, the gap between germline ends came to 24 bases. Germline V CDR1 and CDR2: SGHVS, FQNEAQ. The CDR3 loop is CASSPSRGAFQGEQFF. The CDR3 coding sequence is TGTGCCAGCAGCCCCTCACGGGGGGCCTTCCAGGGGGAGCAGTTCTTC.

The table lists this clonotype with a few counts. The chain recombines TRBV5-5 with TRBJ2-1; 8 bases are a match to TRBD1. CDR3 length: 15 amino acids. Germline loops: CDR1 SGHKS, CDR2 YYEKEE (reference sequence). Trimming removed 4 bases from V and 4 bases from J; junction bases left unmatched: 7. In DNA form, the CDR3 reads TGTGCCAGCAGCCCAGGGGGCATCTATTACAATGAGCAGTTCTTC. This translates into CASSPGGIYYNEQFF.

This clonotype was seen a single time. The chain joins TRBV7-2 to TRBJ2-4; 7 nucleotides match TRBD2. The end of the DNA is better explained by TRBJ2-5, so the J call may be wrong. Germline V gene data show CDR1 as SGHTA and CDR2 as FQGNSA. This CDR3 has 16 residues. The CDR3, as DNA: TGTGCCAGCAGCTTAAACCCAGCGGGGTGGGGGGAGACCCAGTACTTC. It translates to CASSLNPAGWGETQYF.

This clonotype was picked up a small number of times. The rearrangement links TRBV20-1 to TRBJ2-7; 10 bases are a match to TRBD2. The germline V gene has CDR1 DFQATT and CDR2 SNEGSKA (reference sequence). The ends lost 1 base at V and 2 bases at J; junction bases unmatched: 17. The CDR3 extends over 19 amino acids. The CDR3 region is CSARGLVVAGGPRAYEQYF. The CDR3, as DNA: TGCAGTGCTAGAGGACTTGTGGTAGCGGGGGGACCTAGGGCCTACGAGCAGTACTTC.

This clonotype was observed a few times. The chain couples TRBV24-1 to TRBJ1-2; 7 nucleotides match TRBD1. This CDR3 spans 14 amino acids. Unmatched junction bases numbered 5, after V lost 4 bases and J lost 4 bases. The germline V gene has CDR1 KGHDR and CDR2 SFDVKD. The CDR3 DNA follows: TGTGCCACCAGTGAGAAAGGGGGCCTCTATGGCTACACCTTC. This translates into CATSEKGGLYGYTF.

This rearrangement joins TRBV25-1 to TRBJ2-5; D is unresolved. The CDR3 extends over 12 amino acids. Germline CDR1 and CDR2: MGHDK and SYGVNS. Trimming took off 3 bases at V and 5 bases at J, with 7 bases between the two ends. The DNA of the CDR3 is TGTGCCAGCAGTGATTGGGCCGAGACCCAGTACTTC. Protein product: CASSDWAETQYF.

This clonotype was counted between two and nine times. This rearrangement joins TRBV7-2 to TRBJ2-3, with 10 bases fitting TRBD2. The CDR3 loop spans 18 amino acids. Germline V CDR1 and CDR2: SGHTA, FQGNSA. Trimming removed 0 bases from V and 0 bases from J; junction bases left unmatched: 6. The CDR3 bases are TGTGCCAGCAGCTTAGCGGTAATAGCGGGGGGAAGCACAGATACGCAGTATTTT. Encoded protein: CASSLAVIAGGSTDTQYF.

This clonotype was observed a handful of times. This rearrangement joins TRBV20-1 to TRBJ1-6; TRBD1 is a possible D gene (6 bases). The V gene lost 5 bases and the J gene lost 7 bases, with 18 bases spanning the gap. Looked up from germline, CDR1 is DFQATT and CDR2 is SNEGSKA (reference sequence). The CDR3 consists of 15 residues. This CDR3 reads CSAGGLTFINSPLHF. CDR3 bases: TGCAGTGCTGGGGGCTTGACGTTCATCAATTCACCCCTCCACTTT.

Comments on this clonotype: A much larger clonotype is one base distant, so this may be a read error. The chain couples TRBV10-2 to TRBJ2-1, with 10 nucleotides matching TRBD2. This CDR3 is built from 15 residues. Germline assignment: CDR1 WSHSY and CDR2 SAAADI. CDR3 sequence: CAGSESGGAGNEQFF. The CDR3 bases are TGCGCCGGCAGTGAGAGCGGGGGGGCAGGCAATGAGCAGTTCTTC.

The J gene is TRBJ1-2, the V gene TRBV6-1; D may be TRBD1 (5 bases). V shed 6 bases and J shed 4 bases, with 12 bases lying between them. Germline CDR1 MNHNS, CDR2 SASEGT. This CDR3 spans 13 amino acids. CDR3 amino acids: CASSKGRFYGYTF. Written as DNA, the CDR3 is TGTGCCAGCAGCAAGGGACGGTTCTATGGCTACACCTTC.

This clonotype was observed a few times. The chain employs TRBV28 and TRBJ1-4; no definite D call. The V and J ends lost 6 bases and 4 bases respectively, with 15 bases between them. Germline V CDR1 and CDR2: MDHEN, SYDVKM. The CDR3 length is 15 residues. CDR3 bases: TGTGCCAGCAGCAGCGAACAAATAATTAATGAAAAACTGTTTTTT. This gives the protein CASSSEQIINEKLFF.

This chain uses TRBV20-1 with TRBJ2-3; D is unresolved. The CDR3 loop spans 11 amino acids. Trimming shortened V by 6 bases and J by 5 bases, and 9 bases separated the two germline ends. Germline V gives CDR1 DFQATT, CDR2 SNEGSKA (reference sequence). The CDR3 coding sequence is TGCAGTGCGACGATACGAGATACGCAGTATTTT. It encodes CSATIRDTQYF.

DNA for the CDR3: TGTGCCAGCAGCTTAGCCTCCGGTTCGCAGTATTTT. Encoded protein: CASSLASGSQYF. The chain is built from TRBV7-2 and TRBJ2-3; no firm D call. Trimming took off 0 bases at V and 10 bases at J, with 8 bases between the two ends. Germline V gives CDR1 SGHTA, CDR2 FQGNSA. The CDR3 has 12 residues. Full variable domain (missing parts from reference TRBV7-2 and TRBJ2-3): GAGVSQSPSNKVTEKGKDVELRCDPISGHTALYWYRQSLGQGLEFLIYFQGNSAPDKSGLPSDRFSAERTGGSVSTLTIQRTQQEDSAVYLCASSLASGSQYFGPGTRLTVL.

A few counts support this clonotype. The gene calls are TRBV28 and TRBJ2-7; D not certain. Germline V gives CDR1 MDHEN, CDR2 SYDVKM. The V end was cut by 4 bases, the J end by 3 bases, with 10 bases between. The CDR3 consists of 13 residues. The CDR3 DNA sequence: TGTGCCAGCAGTTCCGTTGATAGCTACGAGCAGTACTTC. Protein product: CASSSVDSYEQYF.

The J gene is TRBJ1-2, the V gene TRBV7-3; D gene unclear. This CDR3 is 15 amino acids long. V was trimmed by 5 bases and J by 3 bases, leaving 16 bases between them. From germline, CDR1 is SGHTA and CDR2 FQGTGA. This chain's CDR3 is CASSLGGVRDYGYTF. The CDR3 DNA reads TGTGCCAGCAGCCTCGGCGGGGTGAGAGACTATGGCTACACCTTC.

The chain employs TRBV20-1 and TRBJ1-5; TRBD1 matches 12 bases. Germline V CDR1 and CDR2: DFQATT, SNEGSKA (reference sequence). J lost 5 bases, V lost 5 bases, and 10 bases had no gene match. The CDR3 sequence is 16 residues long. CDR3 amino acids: CSAHRDRGRSDQPQHF. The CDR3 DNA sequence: TGCAGTGCTCACCGGGACAGGGGGCGAAGCGATCAGCCCCAGCATTTT.